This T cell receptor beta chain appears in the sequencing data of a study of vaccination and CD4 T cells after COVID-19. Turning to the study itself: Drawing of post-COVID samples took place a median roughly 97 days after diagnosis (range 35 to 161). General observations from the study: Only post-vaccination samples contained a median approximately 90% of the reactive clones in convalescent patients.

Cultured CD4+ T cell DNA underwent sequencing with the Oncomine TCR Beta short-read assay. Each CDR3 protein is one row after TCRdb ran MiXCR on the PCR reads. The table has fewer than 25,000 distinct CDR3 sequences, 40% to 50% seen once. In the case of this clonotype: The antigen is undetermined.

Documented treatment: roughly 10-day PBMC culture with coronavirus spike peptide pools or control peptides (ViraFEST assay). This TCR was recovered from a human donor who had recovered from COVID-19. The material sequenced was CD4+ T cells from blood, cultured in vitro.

This CDR3 reads CAWSKKGNQPQHF. CDR3 DNA: TGTGCCTGGAGTAAAAAGGGCAATCAGCCCCAGCATTTT. The chain is built from TRBV30 and TRBJ1-5; no firm D call. V was pared by 2 bases and J by 2 bases, with 7 bases between. Germline CDR1 GTSNPN, CDR2 SVGIG (reference sequence). CDR3 length: 13 residues.